A single count supports the clone carrying this T cell receptor (beta chain). Antigen unknown. This table comes from immunoSEQ multiplex PCR, and its TCRdb copy is limited to in-frame clones, with some not included. The table has some 18,000 clones, roughly 83% seen once. These data originate in a study of T cell clonotyping in hematopoietic cell transplantation. Across the whole study: Pretransplant recipient samples were taken after cytoreduction.

CDR3 size: 16 residues. In germline, CDR1 is LNHDA, CDR2 SQIVND (reference sequence). Trimming left V 1 base short and J 0 bases short, with 10 bases between. General study points: Higher Inverse Simpson Index values in graft donor and pretransplant recipient predicted broader posttransplant TCR diversity. Cells were unsorted, so CD4 and CD8 contributions were not separated.

Time point noted: recipient sample about 28 days before transplant, after cytoreduction. The rearrangement links TRBV19 to TRBJ2-1, with D tentatively TRBD1 (5 bases). The receptor was derived from a man in his fifties with acute myeloid leukemia. Some clones in this sample may be carry-over from other donors' samples. The material sequenced was peripheral blood mononuclear cells, taken before stem cell transplant. CDR3 sequence reads: CASSIAGQGSYNEQFF. Written as DNA, the CDR3 is TGTGCCAGTAGTATAGCCGGCCAGGGCTCCTACAATGAGCAGTTCTTC.